The T cell receptor (beta chain) described here comes from a study of cytomegalovirus exposure and HLA in healthy donors. Study results and limitations: Productive rates of about 87% or about 30% were seen for most TCR beta V segments in an earlier analysis. Several top significant clusters appeared, in a later analysis, to be linked to common viral pathogens. Rarity marked most TCR sequences, yet some public TCRs occurred in many donors.

The V gene's germline CDR1 is MGHRA and CDR2 YSYEKL. The CDR3 contains 15 residues. J was trimmed by 7 bases and V by 4 bases; bases with no gene match: 8. The study ran its PCR with 60 Vbeta and 13 Jbeta primers. The method was immunoSEQ multiplex PCR; TCRdb's version includes in-frame clones alone and lacks a portion of them. The sample yields fewer than 85,000 clones, about three quarters seen once. On this clone itself: Antigen: not known.

V and J are TRBV4-1 and TRBJ1-5, with 9 bases matching TRBD1. This TCR was recovered from a male donor in good health and CMV-seropositive. The sample was PBMCs. The CDR3 DNA reads TGCGCCAGCAGCCGCACGGGACAGGGCGGCCAGCCCCAGCATTTT. Encoded protein: CASSRTGQGGQPQHF.